These 17 T cell receptor beta chains share one sample of origin, sequenced in a study of blood T cell repertoires in COVID-19. TCRdb's table, derived via immunoSEQ multiplex PCR, lists solely in-frame clones and lacks some. Of around 250,000 clones in the sample, about 83% were seen once. Sequencing input: peripheral blood. The receptors derive from a man under 40 who had recovered from COVID-19.

The V call is TRBV5-3, the J call TRBJ2-5, with D maybe TRBD1 (5 bases). TRBV5-3 is recorded as an ORF, its role being uncertain. This CDR3 region has 16 residues. Trimming cost V 4 bases and J 5 bases, with 21 bases left between them. The CDR3 region has the DNA TGTGCCAGAAGCACAGGTTTGCCGTCGCGGTTGGAGACCCAGTACTTC. Translation gives CARSTGLPSRLETQYF.

The rearrangement uses TRBV1 and TRBJ1-5; the DNA was not used to check the table's D call, TRBD1. TRBV1 is a pseudogene segment. The CDR3 spans 22 residues. The CDR3 DNA follows: TGCACCAGCAGCCAAGATCTTCTAGGCAGGCCTAAAAGGAGGGGGCCAGATCAGCCCCAGCATTTT. Amino acid sequence: CTSSQDLLGRPKRRGPDQPQHF.

This clone was detected once. V and J are TRBV3-1 (or the pseudogene TRBV3-2) and TRBJ2-7; tentatively, D is TRBD2 (5 bases). The germline gives CDR1 LGHDT, CDR2 YNNKEL (reference sequence). The CDR3 sequence is 14 residues long. V gave up 0 bases and J gave up 3 bases, with 9 bases separating them. The CDR3 nucleotides read TGTGCCAGCAGCCAAGAGAGGGTCAGCTACGAGCAGTACTTC. Translated, it gives CASSQERVSYEQYF.

The chain links TRBV5-5 to TRBJ1-4; D not resolved. Germline-derived CDR1 and CDR2 are SGHKS and YYEKEE (reference sequence). This CDR3 is built from 13 residues. V was trimmed by 4 bases and J by 8 bases, leaving 12 bases between them. The CDR3 DNA reads as TGTGCCAGCAGCCCGCCGTACGGGGAAAAACTGTTTTTT. Encoded protein: CASSPPYGEKLFF. Supplemented by reference TRBV5-5 and TRBJ1-4, the full variable domain reads DAGVTQSPTHLIKTRGQQVTLRCSPISGHKSVSWYQQVLGQGPQFIFQYYEKEERGRGNFPDRFSARQFPNYSSELNVNALLLGDSALYLCASSPPYGEKLFFGSGTQLSVL.

CDR3 coding DNA: TGCAGTGCTAGTGGGATAGCGGGAGGCTACAATGAGCAGTTCTTC. Translated, it gives CSASGIAGGYNEQFF. V is TRBV20-1 and J is TRBJ2-1, with 10 bases matching TRBD2. J was trimmed by 3 bases and V by 3 bases; bases with no gene match: 5. Germline loops: CDR1 DFQATT, CDR2 SNEGSKA (reference sequence). The CDR3 sequence is 15 residues long.

The chain uses TRBV4-1 and TRBJ1-2; D is unresolved. Germline V gives CDR1 MGHRA, CDR2 YSYEKL. The CDR3 length is 14 residues. Trimming cost V 3 bases and J 4 bases, with 12 bases left between them. CDR3: CASSQRAGGYGYTF. The DNA of the CDR3 is TGCGCCAGCAGCCAGAGGGCAGGTGGCTATGGCTACACCTTC.

This clone was seen once. CDR3 bases: TGTGCCAGCAGTTTAGAGCGGGGAGGAACAGATACGCAGTATTTT. The encoded protein is CASSLERGGTDTQYF. The chain carries TRBV27 and TRBJ2-3, with 7 positions matching TRBD2. The length of the CDR3 is 15 residues. Losses at the gene ends were 2 bases for V and 3 bases for J; bases not matched to a gene: 5. The germline V gene encodes CDR1 MNHEY and CDR2 SMNVEV (reference sequence).

This chain uses TRBV18 with TRBJ2-5; maybe TRBD2 (5 bases). The CDR3 runs to 18 residues. CDR1 and CDR2 (germline): KGHSH, LQKENI. Between the trimmed V and J ends, which lost 1 base and 2 bases, there was a span of 20 bases. The CDR3, as DNA: TGTGCCAGCTCACCACGAGGCCCTTCTTTGGGAGCACAAGAGACCCAGTACTTC. This encodes CASSPRGPSLGAQETQYF. Combining the CDR3 with reference TRBV18 and TRBJ2-5 gives the whole variable domain NAGVMQNPRHLVRRRGQEARLRCSPMKGHSHVYWYRQLPEEGLKFMVYLQKENIIDESGMPKERFSAEFPKEGPSILRIQQVVRGDSAAYFCASSPRGPSLGAQETQYFGPGTRLLVL.

Concerning this clone: Other DNA sequences in the same sample also yield this CDR3. The chain has TRBV7-2 and TRBJ2-1, with TRBD2 matching over 7 bases. The trim removed 0 bases at V and 4 bases at J, leaving 3 bases unmatched. The germline V gene has CDR1 SGHTA and CDR2 FQGNSA. This CDR3 is 15 amino acids long. The CDR3 reads CASSLAGGIYNEQFF. DNA of the CDR3: TGTGCCAGCAGCTTAGCGGGGGGGATTTACAATGAGCAGTTCTTC.

The table lists this clone with a few counts. The CDR3 here is CASSLAQRGGPETQYF. CDR3 sequence (DNA): TGCGCCAGCAGCTTGGCCCAGCGGGGGGGCCCGGAGACCCAGTACTTC. The V and J genes are TRBV5-1 and TRBJ2-5, with 10 bases aligning to TRBD2. Germline loops: CDR1 SGHRS, CDR2 YFSETQ. The CDR3 loop spans 16 amino acids. J lost 5 bases, V lost 0 bases, and 7 bases had no gene match.

The V gene is TRBV9, the J gene TRBJ1-2; maybe TRBD1 (6 bases). The CDR3 runs to 13 residues. Per germline, CDR1 SGDLS and CDR2 YYNGEE. Trimming removed 4 bases at V and 6 bases at J, with 13 bases between. As DNA, the CDR3 is TGTGCCAGCAGCTACACCCAGGGGAATGGCTACACCTTC. Protein: CASSYTQGNGYTF.

V and J are TRBV9 and TRBJ2-3, with TRBD2 matching 13 bases. Germline CDR1 SGDLS, CDR2 YYNGEE. J lost 6 bases, V lost 3 bases, and 7 bases had no gene match. The CDR3 is made up of 16 amino acids. CDR3 DNA: TGTGCCAGCAGCGCTTCCGAGGGACTAGCGGGGGATACGCAGTATTTT. It is translated as CASSASEGLAGDTQYF.

V usage is TRBV11-2 and J usage is TRBJ1-2; no reliable D call. This CDR3 is 14 amino acids long. From germline, CDR1 is SGHAT and CDR2 FQNNGV. Between the trimmed V and J ends, which lost 1 base and 4 bases, there was a span of 10 bases. Here the CDR3 reads CASSLVQVGYGYTF. The CDR3, as DNA: TGTGCCAGCAGCTTAGTCCAGGTGGGCTATGGCTACACCTTC.

The V call is TRBV18, the J call TRBJ2-5; TRBD2 agrees at 9 bases. Germline CDR1 and CDR2: KGHSH and LQKENI. The CDR3 covers 14 residues. V was pared by 0 bases and J by 5 bases, with 1 base of the junction left unmatched. CDR3 bases: TGTGCCAGCTCACCACCTGGACTAGCGGAGACCCAGTACTTC. It yields the protein CASSPPGLAETQYF. The whole variable domain, remainder taken from reference TRBV18 and TRBJ2-5, is NAGVMQNPRHLVRRRGQEARLRCSPMKGHSHVYWYRQLPEEGLKFMVYLQKENIIDESGMPKERFSAEFPKEGPSILRIQQVVRGDSAAYFCASSPPGLAETQYFGPGTRLLVL.

The CDR3 bases are TGCGCCAGCAGCTTGGGGGGGACAGTCTTTGCGGATGAGCAGTTCTTC. Its translation: CASSLGGTVFADEQFF. V and J are TRBV5-1 and TRBJ2-1, with 7 bases aligning to TRBD1. This CDR3 region has 16 residues. Per germline, CDR1 SGHRS and CDR2 YFSETQ. Trimming removed 0 bases from V and 8 bases from J; junction bases left unmatched: 11.

This rearrangement joins TRBV19 to TRBJ1-1; 9 nucleotides line up with TRBD1. V shed 6 bases, J shed 2 bases, and the junction held 7 bases outside the gene matches. CDR1 LNHDA and CDR2 SQIVND come from the germline V gene (reference sequence). CDR3 length: 15 amino acids. The DNA for the CDR3 is TGTGCCAGTAGGACCGGGACAGGGCCTAACACTGAAGCTTTCTTT. Translating gives CASRTGTGPNTEAFF. Looking up the rest from reference TRBV19 and TRBJ1-1 gives the full variable domain: DGGITQSPKYLFRKEGQNVTLSCEQNLNHDAMYWYRQDPGQGLRLIYYSQIVNDFQKGDIAEGYSVSREKKESFPLTVTSAQKNPTAFYLCASRTGTGPNTEAFFGQGTRLTVV.

V is TRBV6-5 and J is TRBJ2-1; a weak D match, TRBD2 (5 bases). V was shortened by 6 bases and J by 10 bases, with 19 bases between the two germline ends. Germline V lookup: CDR1 MNHEY, CDR2 SVGAGI. The CDR3 length is 14 residues. The CDR3 DNA follows: TGTGCCAGCAGGCCGAGACGAGGGCAACGGGAGCAGTTCTTC. Its protein product is CASRPRRGQREQFF.